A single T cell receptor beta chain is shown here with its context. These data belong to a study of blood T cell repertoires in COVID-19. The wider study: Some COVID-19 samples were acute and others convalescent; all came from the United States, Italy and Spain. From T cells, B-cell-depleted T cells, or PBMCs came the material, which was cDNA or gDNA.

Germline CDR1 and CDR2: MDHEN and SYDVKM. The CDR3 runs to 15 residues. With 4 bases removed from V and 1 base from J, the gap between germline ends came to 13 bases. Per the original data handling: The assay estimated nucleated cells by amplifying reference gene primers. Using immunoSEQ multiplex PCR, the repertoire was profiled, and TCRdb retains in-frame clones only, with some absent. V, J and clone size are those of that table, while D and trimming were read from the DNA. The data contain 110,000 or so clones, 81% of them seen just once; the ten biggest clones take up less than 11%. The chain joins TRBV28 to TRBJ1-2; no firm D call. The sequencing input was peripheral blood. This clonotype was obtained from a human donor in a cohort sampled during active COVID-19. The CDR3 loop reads CASSSSRSINYGYTF. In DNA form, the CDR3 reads TGTGCCAGCAGTTCATCTAGGTCGATTAACTATGGCTACACCTTC.